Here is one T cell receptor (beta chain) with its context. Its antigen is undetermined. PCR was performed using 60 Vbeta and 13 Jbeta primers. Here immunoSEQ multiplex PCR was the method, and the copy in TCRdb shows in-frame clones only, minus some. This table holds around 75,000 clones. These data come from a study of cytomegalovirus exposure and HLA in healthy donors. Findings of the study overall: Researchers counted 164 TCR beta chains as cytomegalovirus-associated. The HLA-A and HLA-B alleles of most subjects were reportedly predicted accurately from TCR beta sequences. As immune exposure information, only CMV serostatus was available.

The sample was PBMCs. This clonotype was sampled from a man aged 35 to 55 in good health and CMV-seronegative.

CDR3 sequence: CASGPRTGGIAEAFF. CDR3 sequence (DNA): TGTGCCAGCGGACCCCGGACAGGGGGTATCGCTGAAGCTTTCTTT. This chain links TRBV27 with TRBJ1-1; 10 nucleotides line up with TRBD1. Germline assignment: CDR1 MNHEY and CDR2 SMNVEV (reference sequence). The ends lost 8 bases at V and 6 bases at J; junction bases unmatched: 12. The CDR3 spans 15 residues.